This TCR beta chain was sequenced in a study of a mutant IDH1 vaccine in newly diagnosed glioma. Study information: Commencement of vaccination occurred 4-6 weeks following radiotherapy alone, or concurrently with temozolomide cycles. Regarding the study as a whole: The vaccine induced immune responses, and these occurred in around 94% of patients.

On this clone: The antigen remains unidentified.

The CDR3 loop spans 14 amino acids. The germline CDR1 and CDR2 sequences are SGHRS and YFSETQ. The germline V and J ends were trimmed by 1 base and 6 bases, with 13 bases remaining between them. Repertoires were generated with immunoSEQ multiplex PCR, while TCRdb's copy carries only in-frame clones and drops some. Of about 67,000 clones listed, about four fifths are singletons. Time point described: week 47, end of study. The content of each vaccine dose was 300 ug of mutant IDH1 20-mer peptide, and topical imiquimod accompanied it. This clonotype originated in a man aged 25 to 45 with glioma. The sample consisted of PBMCs, taken from a glioma patient whose treatment included an IDH1 peptide vaccine. The V call is TRBV5-1, the J call TRBJ1-1; possibly TRBD1 for D (6 bases). The CDR3 loop is CASSLSNTGPEAFF. As DNA, the CDR3 is TGCGCCAGCAGCTTGTCCAACACAGGGCCTGAAGCTTTCTTT.